The clone carrying this T cell receptor (beta chain) showed up just a few times. TCR beta CDR3 region amplification was performed from RNA transcripts. During a first-round RT-PCR of the TCR CDR3, the HTBI primer set was used. TCRdb analysed the multiplex PCR reads with MiXCR anew, one entry per CDR3 protein. The top ten hold around 58% of the sample, which has around 290,000 distinct CDR3 sequences, about 15% seen once. The sample comes from a study of T cells in Graves' hyperthyroidism and ophthalmopathy. Overall study context: Pretreatment peripheral blood was obtained at initial diagnosis.

The CDR3 has 15 residues. Per germline, CDR1 KGHDR and CDR2 SFDVKD. With 7 bases clipped from V and 0 bases from J, the junction kept 5 bases outside the gene matches. Ophthalmopathy patients had Clinical Activity Score at least 3, NOSPECS grade at least 4, duration under 3 months. Diagnoses rested on clinical symptoms, serum thyroxine and TRAb, thyroid ultrasound and orbital computed tomography. Isolation of PBMCs was performed on about 9.9 ml fresh peripheral blood. The origin of this receptor is a woman aged 55-75 years with Graves' ophthalmopathy. The chain is built from TRBV24-1 and TRBJ2-1, with TRBD1 identical over 7 bases. Sequenced material: blood. The chain's CDR3 is CATSGRGSSYNEQFF. The CDR3 DNA follows: TGTGCCACCAGCGGCAGGGGGAGCTCCTACAATGAGCAGTTCTTC.